The 29 T cell receptor beta chains listed next were all sequenced from one sample in a study of OX40 agonist ivuxolimab in advanced cancers. Using immunoSEQ multiplex PCR, the repertoire was profiled, and TCRdb retains in-frame clones only, with some absent. Of tens of thousands of clones listed, 90% are singletons. Specimen: CD4+ or CD8+ T cells sorted from blood, collected in a trial of the OX40 agonist ivuxolimab. These TCRs come from an adult with an advanced solid tumor such as melanoma, head and neck, liver or kidney cancer.

CDR3 loop: CASSQGLAGGQDTQYF. The CDR3 nucleotides are TGTGCCAGCAGCCAGGGACTAGCGGGGGGGCAAGATACGCAGTATTTT. The J gene is TRBJ2-3, the V gene TRBV5-4; TRBD2 matches 16 bases. Losses at the gene ends were 4 bases for V and 5 bases for J; bases not matched to a gene: 4. Germline V gene data show CDR1 as SGHNT and CDR2 as YYREEE (reference sequence). The CDR3 is 16 residues long.

The CDR3 bases are TGTGCCAGCAGTTTGTACGACTTCGAGACCCAGTACTTC. The encoded protein is CASSLYDFETQYF. This rearrangement joins TRBV28 to TRBJ2-5; D remains ambiguous. Germline V gene lookup returns CDR1 MDHEN and CDR2 SYDVKM. The CDR3 consists of 13 residues. With 3 bases removed from V and 5 bases from J, the gap between germline ends came to 10 bases.

The chain employs TRBV7-3 and TRBJ2-2; D gene uncertain. Germline V gene data show CDR1 as SGHTA and CDR2 as FQGTGA. Trimming cost V 4 bases and J 5 bases, with 11 bases left between them. The CDR3 runs to 14 residues. This CDR3 is CASSSYGLTGELFF. CDR3 in DNA: TGTGCCAGCAGCTCCTACGGTTTGACCGGGGAGCTGTTTTTT.

The chain is built from TRBV27 and TRBJ2-7, with a tentative D call TRBD2 (7 bases). The CDR3 has 14 amino acids. The V and J ends lost 1 base and 4 bases respectively, with 11 bases between them. Germline CDR1 and CDR2: MNHEY and SMNVEV (reference sequence). The CDR3 is CASSLLGGGYEQYF. The CDR3 bases are TGTGCCAGCAGTTTATTAGGGGGGGGGTACGAGCAGTACTTC.

This chain links TRBV10-1 with TRBJ2-2, with TRBD2 as a possible D gene (6 bases). The germline CDR1 and CDR2 sequences are WNHNN and SYGVQD (reference sequence). Trimming took off 8 bases at V and 1 base at J, with 17 bases between the two ends. The CDR3 sequence is 16 residues long. CDR3 amino acids: CASALSGTLNTGELFF. DNA of the CDR3: TGCGCCAGCGCCCTGTCCGGGACTTTGAACACCGGGGAGCTGTTTTTT.

Turning to this clone: One junction end does not reproduce the germline sequence, and a read error may be involved. The chain couples TRBV4-1 to TRBJ1-1; D gene uncertain. Germline assignment: CDR1 MGHRA and CDR2 YSYEKL. CDR3 length: 14 amino acids. DNA for the CDR3: TGTGCCAGCAGCCATGGACCAGTCAGTAATGAAGCTTTCTTT. Translation: CASSHGPVSNEAFF.

In its sample, this clone was seen a few times. This chain joins TRBV27 and TRBJ2-1, with D perhaps TRBD1 (6 bases). Germline CDR1 is MNHEY and CDR2 is SMNVEV (reference sequence). V dropped 5 bases and J dropped 5 bases, with 16 bases sitting between them. CDR3 length equals 15 residues. The CDR3 sequence is CASSIARTANNEQFF. The DNA of the CDR3 is TGTGCCAGCAGTATAGCTAGGACAGCTAACAATGAGCAGTTCTTC.

The chain links TRBV4-3 to TRBJ1-1; D is ambiguous. Germline CDR1 LGHNA, CDR2 YSLEER. Trimming left V 4 bases short and J 2 bases short, with 8 bases between. The CDR3 sequence is 13 residues long. CDR3 protein: CASSPDGNTEAFF. DNA of the CDR3: TGCGCCAGCAGCCCGGACGGAAACACTGAAGCTTTCTTT.

V gene TRBV7-9 combines with J gene TRBJ1-5; D not certain. The CDR3 is 14 residues long. Looked up from germline, CDR1 is SEHNR and CDR2 is FQNEAQ (reference sequence). Trimming cost V 1 base and J 0 bases, with 4 bases left between them. CDR3 sequence (DNA): TGTGCCAGCAGCTTAGTTCCTAGCAATCAGCCCCAGCATTTT. Translating it yields CASSLVPSNQPQHF.

This clone was picked up one time. The chain recombines TRBV6-1 with TRBJ2-3, with 8 bases fitting TRBD2. Trimming cost V 2 bases and J 4 bases; bases outside gene matches: 11. Germline V CDR1 and CDR2: MNHNS, SASEGT. CDR3 length equals 17 residues. CDR3 sequence reads: CASSEIWRGARADTQYF. As DNA, the CDR3 is TGTGCCAGCAGTGAAATCTGGCGGGGGGCTCGCGCAGATACGCAGTATTTT.

The chain's CDR3 is CAISDYGRALSGANVLTF. CDR3 DNA sequence: TGTGCCATCAGTGATTACGGCAGGGCCCTCTCTGGGGCCAACGTCCTGACTTTC. The chain recombines TRBV10-3 with TRBJ2-6, with D perhaps TRBD1 (5 bases). CDR3 length: 18 amino acids. The germline CDR1 and CDR2 sequences are ENHRY and SYGVKD. V dropped 3 bases and J dropped 0 bases, with 15 bases sitting between them.

This chain links TRBV5-4 with TRBJ1-3, with TRBD1 as a possible D gene (5 bases). V dropped 0 bases and J dropped 2 bases, with 9 bases sitting between them. The CDR3 sequence is 15 residues long. CDR1 and CDR2 from the germline V gene are SGHNT and YYREEE (reference sequence). CDR3 DNA sequence: TGTGCCAGCAGCTTGGGGCAGGGAGCTGGAAACACCATATATTTT. Translation: CASSLGQGAGNTIYF.

This chain joins TRBV4-1 and TRBJ2-3, with 7 bases identical to TRBD2. The V segment lost 0 bases and the J segment 5 bases; nucleotides outside the gene matches: 8. CDR3 length: 16 residues. Germline V gene data show CDR1 as MGHRA and CDR2 as YSYEKL. CDR3 region: CASSQDGGRRGDTQYF. In DNA form, the CDR3 reads TGCGCCAGCAGCCAAGATGGCGGGAGACGGGGAGATACGCAGTATTTT.

CDR3 in DNA: TGTGCCAGCAGCGTAATGGGCGGGAGGGCCCACAATGAGCAGTTCTTC. As protein: CASSVMGGRAHNEQFF. This chain uses TRBV9 with TRBJ2-1; TRBD2 agrees at 9 bases. CDR1 is SGDLS and CDR2 is YYNGEE in the germline V gene. V was clipped by 1 base and J by 5 bases; unmatched bases: 7. CDR3 size: 16 residues.

This clone is a singleton in its sample. CDR3 sequence: CASSDWGLGNTIYF. CDR3 DNA sequence: TGTGCCAGCAGTGACTGGGGACTTGGAAACACCATATATTTT. V usage is TRBV6-4 and J usage is TRBJ1-3; D might be TRBD1 (5 bases). Trimming took 1 base from V and 3 from J, leaving 7 bases between them. This CDR3 spans 14 amino acids. CDR1 MRHNA and CDR2 SNTAGT come from the germline V gene.

This chain connects TRBV28 to TRBJ2-7; D is perhaps TRBD1 or TRBD2 (5 bases each). CDR1 is MDHEN, CDR2 SYDVKM, per germline. The CDR3 is 13 amino acids. V gave up 10 bases and J gave up 3 bases, with 16 bases separating them. CDR3 sequence: CATKSGTSYEQYF. The CDR3 coding sequence is TGTGCCACGAAATCCGGGACCAGCTACGAGCAGTACTTC. The full variable domain, in which reference TRBV28 and TRBJ2-7 provide the parts outside the CDR3, is DVKVTQSSRYLVKRTGEKVFLECVQDMDHENMFWYRQDPGLGLRLIYFSYDVKMKEKGDIPEGYSVSREKKERFSLILESASTNQTSMYLCATKSGTSYEQYFGPGTRLTVT.

The rearrangement uses TRBV15 and TRBJ2-3, with 8 bases aligning to TRBD1. Trimming at V came to 0 bases and at J to 8 bases, leaving 7 bases not matched to a gene. Germline V gives CDR1 LNHNV, CDR2 YYDKDF (reference sequence). This CDR3 region has 15 residues. In nucleotides, the CDR3 is TGTGCCACCAGCAGAGATGTCTTGGACAGGGCTACGCAGTATTTT. It codes for CATSRDVLDRATQYF.

Note on this clone: The same CDR3 arises from other DNA sequences in this sample as well. The chain uses TRBV30 and TRBJ1-6; 12 bases match TRBD1. The ends lost 5 bases at V and 8 bases at J; junction bases unmatched: 1. The CDR3 loop spans 13 amino acids. From germline, CDR1 is GTSNPN and CDR2 SVGIG (reference sequence). The CDR3 loop is CAWGTGGDSPLHF. The CDR3 DNA is TGTGCCTGGGGGACAGGGGGCGATTCACCCCTCCACTTT.

The chain couples TRBV2 to TRBJ1-1; the D gene is possibly TRBD1 (6 bases). Germline CDR1 is SNHLY and CDR2 is FYNNEI. V gave up 0 bases and J gave up 4 bases, with 15 bases separating them. The CDR3 covers 16 residues. The CDR3 sequence: CASSEALRGALTEAFF. As DNA, the CDR3 is TGTGCCAGCAGTGAAGCGCTCCGGGGGGCCCTCACTGAAGCTTTCTTT.

The chain is built from TRBV2 and TRBJ2-7; maybe TRBD2 (5 bases). The CDR3 has 11 residues. The V and J ends lost 10 bases and 0 bases respectively, with 7 bases between them. CDR1 and CDR2 (germline): SNHLY, FYNNEI. The CDR3 DNA follows: TGTGCCACCACTAGCTCCTACGAGCAGTACTTC. This translates into CATTSSYEQYF.

This chain connects TRBV19 to TRBJ1-5; 7 positions match TRBD1. The V segment lost 3 bases and the J segment 3 bases; nucleotides outside the gene matches: 5. The CDR3 is made up of 15 amino acids. Germline V gene lookup returns CDR1 LNHDA and CDR2 SQIVND (reference sequence). CDR3 protein: CASSIWDSYNQPQHF. For the CDR3, the DNA is TGTGCCAGTAGTATTTGGGACAGTTACAATCAGCCCCAGCATTTT.

J is TRBJ2-3 and V is TRBV19; TRBD2 matches 15 bases. This CDR3 spans 18 amino acids. The germline V gene encodes CDR1 LNHDA and CDR2 SQIVND (reference sequence). Losses at the gene ends were 6 bases for V and 6 bases for J; bases not matched to a gene: 13. CDR3 sequence (DNA): TGTGCCAGTAGGAAAGGACTAGCGGGGGGGAGGCTGAACGATACGCAGTATTTT. As protein: CASRKGLAGGRLNDTQYF.

The V and J genes are TRBV27 and TRBJ1-2; 9 bases fit TRBD1. The CDR3 is made up of 14 amino acids. The J segment lost 3 bases and the V segment lost 4 bases, leaving 3 bases of the junction unmatched. Germline CDR1 and CDR2: MNHEY and SMNVEV (reference sequence). CDR3 nucleotides: TGTGCCAGCAGTTATACAGGGGGCTACTATGGCTACACCTTC. Its protein is CASSYTGGYYGYTF.

V gene TRBV7-9 combines with J gene TRBJ1-1; TRBD1 aligns across 7 bases. The CDR3 has 15 amino acids. V gave up 6 bases and J gave up 2 bases; unmatched junction bases: 9. Germline CDR1 reads SEHNR; CDR2 reads FQNEAQ (reference sequence). CDR3 loop: CASSWDRSLNTEAFF. The CDR3 nucleotides read TGTGCCAGCAGTTGGGACAGAAGTCTCAACACTGAAGCTTTCTTT. Full variable domain (outside the CDR3, taken from reference TRBV7-9 and TRBJ1-1): DTGVSQNPRHKITKRGQNVTFRCDPISEHNRLYWYRQTLGQGPEFLTYFQNEAQLEKSRLLSDRFSAERPKGSFSTLEIQRTEQGDSAMYLCASSWDRSLNTEAFFGQGTRLTVV.

J is TRBJ1-6 and V is TRBV11-3; D gene unclear. Germline V gives CDR1 SGHNT, CDR2 YENEEA. The CDR3 spans 13 residues. Between the trimmed V and J ends, which lost 3 bases and 8 bases, there was a span of 8 bases. The CDR3 protein is CASSLGEYSPLHF. The CDR3 nucleotides read TGTGCCAGCAGCTTGGGAGAGTATTCACCCCTCCACTTT.

This chain connects TRBV4-3 to TRBJ2-7; D might be TRBD1 (6 bases). This CDR3 comprises 15 residues. Germline V CDR1 and CDR2: LGHNA, YSLEER. V lost 0 bases and J lost 3, with 12 bases in between. The CDR3 DNA follows: TGCGCCAGCAGCCAAGATCTAGGGGGTCGCTACGAGCAGTACTTC. The encoded protein is CASSQDLGGRYEQYF.

The V gene is TRBV13, the J gene TRBJ1-2; D gene ambiguous. Germline CDR1 is PRHDT and CDR2 is FYEKMQ (reference sequence). Trimming left V 0 bases short and J 7 bases short, with 12 bases between. There are 14 residues in the CDR3. Written as DNA, the CDR3 is TGTGCCAGCAGCTTAGGCCGGACGCCCGGTGGCTACACCTTC. It encodes CASSLGRTPGGYTF.

The V and J genes are TRBV7-8 and TRBJ2-7, with D perhaps assigned TRBD1 or TRBD2 (5 bases each). This CDR3 is 18 amino acids long. Germline V gives CDR1 SGHVS, CDR2 FQNEAQ. Trimming pared 3 bases from V and 1 base from J, leaving 22 bases between. The CDR3 sequence: CASSFHLGHTRGSYEQYF. The CDR3 coding sequence is TGTGCCAGCAGCTTCCACCTCGGACATACCCGGGGATCCTACGAGCAGTACTTC.

This clone appeared once. This chain uses TRBV30 with TRBJ1-1; D is unclear. Germline CDR1 and CDR2: GTSNPN and SVGIG (reference sequence). Deletions cut 0 bases from V and 0 bases from J, with 11 bases between. This CDR3 has 15 amino acids. The CDR3 nucleotides read TGTGCCTGGAGTGTTCGGACGGGTATGAACACTGAAGCTTTCTTT. Protein sequence: CAWSVRTGMNTEAFF.